A selection of T cell receptor beta chains follows, all from one sample in a study of immune characterization of retroperitoneal liposarcoma. TCRdb independently ran MiXCR on the PCR reads; one entry per CDR3 protein. The sample lists roughly 11,000 distinct CDR3 sequences; roughly a quarter were seen once. The sequencing input was tumor tissue. These receptors all stem from a male donor with retroperitoneal liposarcoma. The CDR3 runs from the conserved cysteine through the conserved F or W. Fields, in order: D gene, V gene, CDR3 length, clone size, J gene, CDR3 DNA, CDR3 protein. The D gene is left open where the match is weak. Clone size is shown for a subset of rows, as once, few, many or a class of expanded clone.

d_call: .
v_call: TRBV25-1
cdr3_length: 12
clone_size: medium-sized
j_call: TRBJ2-7
cdr3_nt: TGTGCCAGCAGCACACAAGCCGGCGAGCAGTACTTC
cdr3_aa: CASSTQAGEQYF

d_call: TRBD2
v_call: TRBV6-1
cdr3_length: 15
clone_size: few
j_call: TRBJ2-3
cdr3_nt: TGTGCCAGCAGTCCTACTAGCGGTAGCACAGATACGCAGTATTTT
cdr3_aa: CASSPTSGSTDTQYF

d_call: TRBD1
v_call: TRBV24-1
cdr3_length: 16
clone_size: .
j_call: TRBJ2-2
cdr3_nt: TGTGCCACCAGCGACCACAGGGGGATGAACACCGGGGAGCTGTTTTTT
cdr3_aa: CATSDHRGMNTGELFF

d_call: TRBD1
v_call: TRBV6-6
cdr3_length: 14
clone_size: many
j_call: TRBJ2-7
cdr3_nt: TGTGCCAGCAGTTACTCTGGACAGGGGAATGAGCAGTACTTC
cdr3_aa: CASSYSGQGNEQYF

d_call: .
v_call: TRBV4-1
cdr3_length: 16
clone_size: .
j_call: TRBJ1-1
cdr3_nt: TGTGCCAGCAGCCAAGATCCCCCGGGCGGAAGAGCTGAAGCTTTCTTT
cdr3_aa: CASSQDPPGGRAEAFF

d_call: TRBD2
v_call: TRBV27
cdr3_length: 13
clone_size: .
j_call: TRBJ2-7
cdr3_nt: TGTGCCAGCAGTTTCCCGGGGGGAAACGAGCAGTACTTC
cdr3_aa: CASSFPGGNEQYF

d_call: .
v_call: TRBV6-1
cdr3_length: 10
clone_size: few
j_call: TRBJ1-1
cdr3_nt: TGTGCCAGCAGAGAGAACCAAGCTTTCTTT
cdr3_aa: CASRENQAFF

d_call: .
v_call: TRBV7-2
cdr3_length: 18
clone_size: many
j_call: TRBJ1-2
cdr3_nt: TGTGCCAGCAGCTTAGGTTCGCAGGGCCGGACCCCTAACTATGGCTACACCTTC
cdr3_aa: CASSLGSQGRTPNYGYTF

d_call: .
v_call: TRBV27
cdr3_length: 12
clone_size: .
j_call: TRBJ2-7
cdr3_nt: TGTGCCAGCAGTTCGACTAGACTCGAGCAGTACTTC
cdr3_aa: CASSSTRLEQYF

d_call: .
v_call: TRBV6-1
cdr3_length: 13
clone_size: .
j_call: TRBJ1-6
cdr3_nt: TGTGCCAGCAGTGAAAGTGCCCGATCACCCCTCCACTTT
cdr3_aa: CASSESARSPLHF

d_call: .
v_call: TRBV5-1
cdr3_length: 15
clone_size: few
j_call: TRBJ2-7
cdr3_nt: TGCGCCAGCAGCTTGGCCGCCGGGACTTACTACGAGCAGTACTTC
cdr3_aa: CASSLAAGTYYEQYF

d_call: .
v_call: TRBV10-1
cdr3_length: 16
clone_size: few
j_call: TRBJ2-2
cdr3_nt: TGCGCCAGCAGCCTTACCAGGATTGCGAACACCGGGGAGCTGTTTTTT
cdr3_aa: CASSLTRIANTGELFF

d_call: TRBD1
v_call: TRBV12-3/TRBV12-4
cdr3_length: 16
clone_size: .
j_call: TRBJ2-7
cdr3_nt: TGTGCCAGCAGTTTAGGCGGGGACAGGGGGCTTCATGAGCAGTACTTC
cdr3_aa: CASSLGGDRGLHEQYF

d_call: TRBD2
v_call: TRBV6-1
cdr3_length: 14
clone_size: .
j_call: TRBJ2-1
cdr3_nt: TGTGCCAGCAGTGAACCTGGGGGAGGGGAGACCCAGTTCTTC
cdr3_aa: CASSEPGGGETQFF

d_call: TRBD2
v_call: TRBV6-1
cdr3_length: 14
clone_size: medium-sized
j_call: TRBJ2-7
cdr3_nt: TGTGCCAGCAGAACCTTAGGGACTAGCTGGGAGCAGTACTTC
cdr3_aa: CASRTLGTSWEQYF

d_call: .
v_call: TRBV27
cdr3_length: 15
clone_size: .
j_call: TRBJ2-1
cdr3_nt: TGTGCCAGCAGTTTATATGGGGGCTCCTACAATGAGCAGTTCTTC
cdr3_aa: CASSLYGGSYNEQFF

d_call: .
v_call: TRBV7-8
cdr3_length: 14
clone_size: medium-sized
j_call: TRBJ2-7
cdr3_nt: TGTGCCAGCAGCTCCCCGGAAGGGTTTCCCGAGCAGTACTTC
cdr3_aa: CASSSPEGFPEQYF